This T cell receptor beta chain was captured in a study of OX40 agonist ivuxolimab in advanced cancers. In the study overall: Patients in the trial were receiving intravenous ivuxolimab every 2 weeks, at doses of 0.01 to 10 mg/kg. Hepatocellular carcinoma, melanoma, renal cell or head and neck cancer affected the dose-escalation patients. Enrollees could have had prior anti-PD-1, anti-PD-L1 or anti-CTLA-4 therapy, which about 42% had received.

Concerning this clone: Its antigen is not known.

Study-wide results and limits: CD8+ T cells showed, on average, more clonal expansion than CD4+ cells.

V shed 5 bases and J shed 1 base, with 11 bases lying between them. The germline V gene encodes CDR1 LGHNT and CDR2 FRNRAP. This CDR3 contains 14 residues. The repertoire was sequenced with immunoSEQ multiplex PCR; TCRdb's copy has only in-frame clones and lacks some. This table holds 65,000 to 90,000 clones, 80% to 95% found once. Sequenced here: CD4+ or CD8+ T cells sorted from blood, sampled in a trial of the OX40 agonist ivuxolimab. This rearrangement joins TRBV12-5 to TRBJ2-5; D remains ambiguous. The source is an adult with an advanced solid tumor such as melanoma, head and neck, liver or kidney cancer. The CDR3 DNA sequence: TGTGCTAGTGGTCTCTCCGGCCTCCAAGAGACCCAGTACTTC. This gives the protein CASGLSGLQETQYF.